This entry lists 19 T cell receptor beta chains sequenced from one sample in a study of tumor-infiltrating lymphocytes in localized non-small cell lung cancer. The repertoire was sequenced with immunoSEQ multiplex PCR; TCRdb's copy has only in-frame clones and lacks some. The table records 7,000 to 8,500 clones, 77% of them present only once. The sequencing sample was made of lung tumor tissue. All receptors derive from a human donor with non-small cell lung cancer.

V usage is TRBV28 and J usage is TRBJ1-2, with TRBD1 identical over 9 bases. V lost 6 bases and J lost 2; bases outside the gene matches: 13. This CDR3 comprises 17 residues. In germline, CDR1 is MDHEN, CDR2 SYDVKM. In DNA form, the CDR3 reads TGTGCCAGCAGCCCCGCGGGACAGGGTGGGGTGAACTATGGCTACACCTTC. It yields the protein CASSPAGQGGVNYGYTF.

The V call is TRBV18, the J call TRBJ2-3, with TRBD2 identical over 8 bases. The CDR3 length is 16 residues. The germline gives CDR1 KGHSH, CDR2 LQKENI. The trim removed 2 bases at V and 3 bases at J, leaving 7 bases unmatched. The CDR3 reads CASSPSLAGKTDTQYF. The CDR3 coding sequence is TGTGCCAGCTCACCATCGTTAGCGGGAAAGACAGATACGCAGTATTTT.

The rearrangement uses TRBV5-5 and TRBJ2-5; maybe TRBD2 (6 bases). The CDR3 extends over 13 amino acids. From germline, CDR1 is SGHKS and CDR2 YYEKEE (reference sequence). Trimming removed 4 bases from V and 3 bases from J, with 10 bases in between. The CDR3 spells CASSITSKETQYF. As DNA, the CDR3 is TGTGCCAGCAGCATTACTAGCAAAGAGACCCAGTACTTC.

The chain carries TRBV5-1 and TRBJ2-6; D is unclear. Trimming took off 0 bases at V and 4 bases at J, with 5 bases between the two ends. Per the germline V gene, CDR1 is SGHRS and CDR2 is YFSETQ. This CDR3 contains 14 residues. The CDR3 nucleotides are TGCGCCAGCAGCTTGGGTATGGGGGCCAACGTCCTGACTTTC. Protein product: CASSLGMGANVLTF. The entire variable domain, with the rest obtained from reference TRBV5-1 and TRBJ2-6, is as follows: KAGVTQTPRYLIKTRGQQVTLSCSPISGHRSVSWYQQTPGQGLQFLFEYFSETQRNKGNFPGRFSGRQFSNSRSEMNVSTLELGDSALYLCASSLGMGANVLTFGAGSRLTVL.

The chain joins TRBV19 to TRBJ2-7, with 9 bases that match TRBD1. CDR3 length equals 14 residues. Germline values: CDR1 LNHDA, CDR2 SQIVND (reference sequence). The junction had 8 bases not matched to a gene; V was cut back by 6 bases and J by 5 bases. The DNA for the CDR3 is TGTGCCAGTAGACCCGGGACAGGGTTAGACGAGCAGTACTTC. This codes for CASRPGTGLDEQYF.

V usage is TRBV28 and J usage is TRBJ2-3, with D possibly matching TRBD2 (6 bases). V was pared by 3 bases and J by 8 bases, with 15 bases between. CDR1 is MDHEN and CDR2 is SYDVKM in the germline V gene. This CDR3 is 14 amino acids long. The DNA for the CDR3 is TGTGCCAGCAGTTTGTTGGCTAGGGGAGGTACGCAGTATTTT. It yields the protein CASSLLARGGTQYF.

The chain joins TRBV18 to TRBJ2-5, with TRBD1 identical over 9 bases. Trimming took 3 bases from V and 8 from J; bases not matched to a gene: 1. The CDR3 loop spans 12 amino acids. The V gene's germline CDR1 is KGHSH and CDR2 LQKENI. The CDR3: CASSPGQGTQYF. CDR3 nucleotides: TGTGCCAGCTCACCGGGACAGGGAACCCAGTACTTC.

The genes are TRBV28 and TRBJ1-2; D is undetermined. The CDR3 is 13 amino acids. Germline CDR1 MDHEN, CDR2 SYDVKM. V was trimmed by 5 bases and J by 8 bases, leaving 15 bases between them. CDR3 residues: CASSVPDGRGYTF. For the CDR3, the DNA is TGTGCCAGCAGTGTCCCAGACGGTCGGGGCTACACCTTC.

The J gene is TRBJ1-1, the V gene TRBV9; unclear D gene. The CDR3 spans 13 residues. Trimming took off 3 bases at V and 0 bases at J, with 6 bases between the two ends. Germline loops: CDR1 SGDLS, CDR2 YYNGEE. The CDR3 coding sequence is TGTGCCAGCAGCGCTAGAATGAACACTGAAGCTTTCTTT. Translating it yields CASSARMNTEAFF.

J is TRBJ1-4 and V is TRBV18; the D is unclear. The CDR3 length is 14 residues. Looked up from germline, CDR1 is KGHSH and CDR2 is LQKENI. The ends were cut back, 2 bases at V and 0 bases at J, with 4 bases in the middle. CDR3 protein: CASSPTATNEKLFF. CDR3 nucleotide sequence: TGTGCCAGCTCACCAACAGCAACTAATGAAAAACTGTTTTTT.

J is TRBJ1-2 and V is TRBV11-3; maybe TRBD1 (6 bases). CDR3 size: 16 residues. The V and J ends lost 4 bases and 0 bases respectively, with 15 bases between them. CDR1 is SGHNT and CDR2 is YENEEA in the germline V gene. The DNA of the CDR3 is TGTGCCAGCAGCTCCTCCGGGACACCTACTAACTATGGCTACACCTTC. It encodes CASSSSGTPTNYGYTF.

CDR3 sequence (DNA): TGTGCCAGCAATAAACCCGGGACAGGGTCCTACGAGCAGTACTTC. This gives the protein CASNKPGTGSYEQYF. The chain is built from TRBV28 and TRBJ2-7; 9 bases match TRBD1. CDR3 size: 15 residues. Germline lookup yields CDR1 MDHEN and CDR2 SYDVKM. V shed 7 bases, J shed 1 base, and the junction held 8 bases outside the gene matches.

V and J are TRBV5-6 and TRBJ2-7; no reliable D call. The germline gives CDR1 SGHDT, CDR2 YYEEEE. This CDR3 has 11 residues. V gave up 0 bases and J gave up 7 bases, with 5 bases separating them. The CDR3: CASSLAGEQYF. The CDR3 DNA is TGTGCCAGCAGCTTGGCCGGAGAGCAGTACTTC.

The chain recombines TRBV2 with TRBJ1-5; D perhaps matches TRBD1 (5 bases). The CDR3 length is 15 residues. From germline, CDR1 is SNHLY and CDR2 FYNNEI. The V and J ends lost 2 bases and 2 bases respectively, with 10 bases between them. CDR3 amino acids: CASSEQGSGNQPQHF. The CDR3 coding sequence is TGTGCCAGCAGTGAACAGGGTTCTGGCAATCAGCCCCAGCATTTT.

The genes are TRBV25-1 and TRBJ1-6; 8 nucleotides line up with TRBD1. V shed 4 bases and J 10 bases; nucleotides not matched to a gene: 6. Germline V gene data show CDR1 as MGHDK and CDR2 as SYGVNS. The CDR3 runs to 14 residues. CDR3 protein: CASSATGVGSPLHF. The CDR3 DNA follows: TGTGCCAGCAGTGCGACAGGGGTAGGGTCACCCCTCCACTTT.

In its sample, this clone was seen a few times. The V and J genes are TRBV9 and TRBJ1-4, with unresolved D. CDR1 SGDLS and CDR2 YYNGEE come from the germline V gene. This CDR3 comprises 15 residues. Trimming took off 0 bases at V and 0 bases at J, with 6 bases between the two ends. CDR3 in DNA: TGTGCCAGCAGCGTAGATTCGGCAACTAATGAAAAACTGTTTTTT. Protein sequence: CASSVDSATNEKLFF.

V and J are TRBV19 and TRBJ2-1; 9 nucleotides agree with TRBD2. With 2 bases clipped from V and 9 bases from J, the junction kept 8 bases outside the gene matches. CDR3 length equals 15 residues. The germline V gene has CDR1 LNHDA and CDR2 SQIVND (reference sequence). CDR3: CASSIQGGRAVEQFF. The CDR3 coding sequence is TGTGCCAGTAGTATACAGGGCGGGAGGGCCGTTGAGCAGTTCTTC.

This clone has only one observation. This chain joins TRBV29-1 and TRBJ2-6; no definite D call. Germline assignment: CDR1 SQVTM and CDR2 ANQGSEA. The CDR3 sequence is 14 residues long. V lost 0 bases, J lost 2 bases, and 5 bases lay in between. The CDR3 DNA follows: TGCAGCGTTGAAGAGGTAGCTGGGGCCAACGTCCTGACTTTC. This translates into CSVEEVAGANVLTF.

This chain uses TRBV5-1 with TRBJ2-7; 16 bases are shared with TRBD2. The germline V gene encodes CDR1 SGHRS and CDR2 YFSETQ. The CDR3 has 17 residues. Germline trimming cut 2 bases from V and 11 bases from J; bases unmatched to any gene: 13. The CDR3 DNA is TGCGCCAGCAGCTTCGGGACTAGCGGGAGGGCCTACGGAGAGGAGTACTTC. It is translated as CASSFGTSGRAYGEEYF.